This T cell receptor (beta chain) appears in the sequencing data of a study of identical twins. The V gene's germline CDR1 is SEHNR and CDR2 FQNEAQ (reference sequence). This CDR3 region has 12 residues. This clonotype was seen at least ten times. Germline is not matched at one junction end, which may reflect a read error. A universal primer site came from template switching; cDNA carried unique molecular identifiers. Using its own MiXCR run on the 5' RACE reads, TCRdb lists one record per CDR3 protein. The data show roughly 750,000 distinct CDR3 sequences, over 20% seen once. These data also featured in a second study, about T cells expressing NK-cell markers. That work contributes: One of the eight sequenced donors was seronegative, whereas the other seven were HCMV-seropositive. Each of over 5 donors carried dominant NKG2C+ clonotypes accounting for about 1.0-8% of CD8+ T cells.

V usage is TRBV7-9 and J usage is TRBJ1-1, with D uncertain. Source material: PBMCs. The source is a woman under 30 in good health. The CDR3, as DNA: TGTGCCAGCAGTTTAGGCGCCACTGAAGCTTTCTTT. It codes for CASSLGATEAFF.